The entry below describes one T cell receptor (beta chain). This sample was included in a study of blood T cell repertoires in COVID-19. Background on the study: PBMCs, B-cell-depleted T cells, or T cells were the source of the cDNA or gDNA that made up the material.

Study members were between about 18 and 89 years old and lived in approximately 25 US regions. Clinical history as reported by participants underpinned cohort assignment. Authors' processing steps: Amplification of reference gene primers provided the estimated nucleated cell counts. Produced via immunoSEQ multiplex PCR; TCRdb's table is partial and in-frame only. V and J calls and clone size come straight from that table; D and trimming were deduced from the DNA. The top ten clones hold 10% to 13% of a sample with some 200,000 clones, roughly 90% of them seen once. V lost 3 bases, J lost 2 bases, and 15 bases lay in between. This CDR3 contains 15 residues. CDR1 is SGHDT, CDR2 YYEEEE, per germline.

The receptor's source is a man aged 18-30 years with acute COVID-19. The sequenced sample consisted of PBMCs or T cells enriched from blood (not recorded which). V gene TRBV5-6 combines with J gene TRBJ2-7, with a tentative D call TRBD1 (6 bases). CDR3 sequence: CASSSLQGLPYEQYF. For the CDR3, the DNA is TGTGCCAGCAGCTCCTTACAGGGTTTACCCTACGAGCAGTACTTC.